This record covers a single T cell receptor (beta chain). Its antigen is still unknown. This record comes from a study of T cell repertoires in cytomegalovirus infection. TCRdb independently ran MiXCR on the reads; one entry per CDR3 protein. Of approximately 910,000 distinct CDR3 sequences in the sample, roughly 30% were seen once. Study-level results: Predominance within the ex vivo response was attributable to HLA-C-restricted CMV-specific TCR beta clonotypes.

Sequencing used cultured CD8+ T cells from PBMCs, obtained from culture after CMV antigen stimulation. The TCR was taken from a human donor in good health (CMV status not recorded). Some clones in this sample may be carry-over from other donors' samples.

DNA for the CDR3: TGTGCCAGCAGCTTGGTTGGCGACAGGGGCCCCCTCTATGGCTACACCTTC. Translated, it gives CASSLVGDRGPLYGYTF. The chain recombines TRBV5-5 with TRBJ1-2, with TRBD1 matching over 8 bases. The germline gives CDR1 SGHKS, CDR2 YYEKEE (reference sequence). V was clipped by 0 bases and J by 4 bases; unmatched bases: 11. The CDR3 is 17 amino acids.